The 10 T cell receptor beta chains below all came from one sample that was sequenced in a study of response to subunit inactivated influenza vaccine. TCRdb redid the calling of the RT-PCR reads with MiXCR, one entry per CDR3 protein. The sample gives 450,000 to 600,000 distinct CDR3 sequences, more than 7% of which show up once; roughly 13% is in the top ten. The sequencing here drew on PBMCs from blood, taken less than 30 months after vaccination. The receptor set was obtained from a man aged 45-69 years who received an inactivated influenza vaccine.

The chain links TRBV28 to TRBJ1-1; D remains ambiguous. Deletions cut 3 bases from V and 6 bases from J, with 8 bases between. Germline V gives CDR1 MDHEN, CDR2 SYDVKM. The CDR3 loop spans 12 amino acids. For the CDR3, the DNA is TGTGCCAGCAGTTTTTGGGGTTCTGAAGCTTTCTTT. Encoded protein: CASSFWGSEAFF. Filled out from reference TRBV28 and TRBJ1-1, the complete variable domain reads DVKVTQSSRYLVKRTGEKVFLECVQDMDHENMFWYRQDPGLGLRLIYFSYDVKMKEKGDIPEGYSVSREKKERFSLILESASTNQTSMYLCASSFWGSEAFFGQGTRLTVV.

This clonotype showed up many times. The V and J genes are TRBV7-8 and TRBJ2-7; D uncertain. There are 14 residues in the CDR3. Trimming removed 0 bases at V and 3 bases at J, with 9 bases between. Per the germline V gene, CDR1 is SGHVS and CDR2 is FQNEAQ. The CDR3 DNA follows: TGTGCCAGCAGCTTAGCCCCCCATGGCTACGAGCAGTACTTC. Encoded protein: CASSLAPHGYEQYF.

This clonotype was found a few times. The chain recombines TRBV7-8 with TRBJ1-4; D is possibly TRBD1 (5 bases). CDR1 is SGHVS and CDR2 is FQNEAQ in the germline V gene. The CDR3 has 15 amino acids. Trimming took off 6 bases at V and 6 bases at J, with 17 bases between the two ends. The CDR3 coding sequence is TGTGCCAGCAGAATTAGATCGGGGGTTGATGAAAAACTGTTTTTT. Its protein is CASRIRSGVDEKLFF. The full variable domain, its missing parts supplied by reference TRBV7-8 and TRBJ1-4, is GAGVSQSPRYKVAKRGQDVALRCDPISGHVSLFWYQQALGQGPEFLTYFQNEAQLDKSGLPSDRFFAERPEGSVSTLKIQRTQQEDSAVYLCASRIRSGVDEKLFFGSGTQLSVL.

This clonotype was seen many times. The rearrangement uses TRBV27 and TRBJ2-3; unclear D gene. The CDR3 has 14 residues. Germline V gene sequence: CDR1 MNHEY, CDR2 SMNVEV (reference sequence). V was clipped by 2 bases and J by 6 bases, with 12 bases between them. CDR3 nucleotides: TGTGCCAGCAGTTTAACGATATTGCCGGATACGCAGTATTTT. Translated: CASSLTILPDTQYF.

The chain has TRBV7-9 and TRBJ1-2; D is unresolved. V was cut by 1 base and J by 6 bases, with 9 bases left in between. Germline V gene data show CDR1 as SEHNR and CDR2 as FQNEAQ (reference sequence). This CDR3 region has 13 residues. The CDR3 region is CASSLVVGDGYTF. The CDR3 DNA follows: TGTGCCAGCAGCTTAGTTGTCGGGGATGGCTACACCTTC.

V is TRBV20-1 and J is TRBJ2-3; tentative D call: TRBD2 (5 bases). Germline-derived CDR1 and CDR2 are DFQATT and SNEGSKA (reference sequence). CDR3 length: 11 residues. The germline V and J ends were trimmed by 6 bases and 7 bases, with 11 bases remaining between them. The CDR3 sequence is CSAILVNTQYF. The CDR3 region has the DNA TGCAGTGCCATACTAGTGAATACGCAGTATTTT.

The chain uses TRBV10-3 and TRBJ2-1; 7 nucleotides agree with TRBD1. Germline lookup yields CDR1 ENHRY and CDR2 SYGVKD. Unmatched junction bases numbered 4, after V lost 4 bases and J lost 4 bases. The CDR3 runs to 14 residues. CDR3 DNA: TGTGCCATCAGTGGGACAGGTATTTACAATGAGCAGTTCTTC. Translation gives CAISGTGIYNEQFF.

This clonotype was counted many times. The chain links TRBV11-1 to TRBJ2-2; D assignment may be TRBD1 or TRBD2 (5 bases each). The germline V gene encodes CDR1 SGHAT and CDR2 FQDESV (reference sequence). V gave up 2 bases and J gave up 0 bases, with 16 bases separating them. The CDR3 is 18 residues long. The CDR3 sequence: CASSLRFYGASNTGELFF. The CDR3 DNA reads as TGTGCCAGCAGCTTAAGGTTCTACGGGGCGTCGAACACCGGGGAGCTGTTTTTT.

This clonotype has a handful of counts. The V gene is TRBV4-3, the J gene TRBJ1-2; 8 bases agree with TRBD1. Germline assignment: CDR1 LGHNA and CDR2 YSLEER. V lost 0 bases to trimming and J lost 4 bases; unmatched junction nucleotides: 4. The CDR3 loop spans 15 amino acids. CDR3 amino acids: CASSQDPGGAYGYTF. CDR3 bases: TGCGCCAGCAGCCAAGATCCAGGGGGCGCCTATGGCTACACCTTC.

This clonotype was seen only a few times. This rearrangement joins TRBV12-3 or TRBV12-4 to TRBJ1-4, with 8 bases identical to TRBD1. The J segment lost 8 bases and the V segment lost 1 base, leaving 3 bases of the junction unmatched. The CDR3 is 14 residues long. DNA for the CDR3: TGTGCCAGCAGTTTAGGGACAGGGACCGAAAAACTGTTTTTT. Translated: CASSLGTGTEKLFF.